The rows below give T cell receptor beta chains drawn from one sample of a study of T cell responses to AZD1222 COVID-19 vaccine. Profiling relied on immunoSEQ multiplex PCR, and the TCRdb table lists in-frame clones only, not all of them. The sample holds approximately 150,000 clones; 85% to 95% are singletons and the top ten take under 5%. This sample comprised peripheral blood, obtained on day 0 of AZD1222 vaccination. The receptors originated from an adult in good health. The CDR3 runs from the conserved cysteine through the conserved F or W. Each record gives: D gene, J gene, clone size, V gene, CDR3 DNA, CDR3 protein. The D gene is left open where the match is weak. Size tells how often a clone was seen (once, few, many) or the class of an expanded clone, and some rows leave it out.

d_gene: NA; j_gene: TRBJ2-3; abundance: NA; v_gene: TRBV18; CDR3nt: TGTGCCAGCTCACCGGGAAGCACAGATACGCAGTATTTT; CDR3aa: CASSPGSTDTQYF
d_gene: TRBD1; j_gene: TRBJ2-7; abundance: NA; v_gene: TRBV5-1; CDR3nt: TGCGCCAGCAGCTCGACAGGGTTTGGCCACGAGCAGTACTTC; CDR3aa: CASSSTGFGHEQYF
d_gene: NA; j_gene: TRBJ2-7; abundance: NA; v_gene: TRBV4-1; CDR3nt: TGCGCCAGCAGCCAGCGACAGAGCTCCTACGAGCAGTACTTC; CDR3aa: CASSQRQSSYEQYF
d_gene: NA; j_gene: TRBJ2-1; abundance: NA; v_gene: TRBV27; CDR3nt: TGTGCCAGCAGAACAGGGGCGGGACTCTACAATGAGCAGTTCTTC; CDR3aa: CASRTGAGLYNEQFF
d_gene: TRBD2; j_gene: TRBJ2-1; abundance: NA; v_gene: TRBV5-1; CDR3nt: TGCGCCAGCAGCACTAGGACTAGCGGGATTTTTAATGAGCAGTTCTTC; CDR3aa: CASSTRTSGIFNEQFF
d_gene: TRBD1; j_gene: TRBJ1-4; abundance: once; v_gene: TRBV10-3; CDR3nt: TGTGCCATCAGTGAACAGGGGCTAACTAATGAAAAACTGTTTTTT; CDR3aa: CAISEQGLTNEKLFF
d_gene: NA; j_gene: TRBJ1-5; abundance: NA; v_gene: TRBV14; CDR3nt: TGTGCCAGCAGCCAGTCCAATAGCAATCAGCCCCAGCATTTT; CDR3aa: CASSQSNSNQPQHF
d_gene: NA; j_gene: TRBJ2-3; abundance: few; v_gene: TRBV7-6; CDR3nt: TGTGCCAGCAGCTTCCGACTAGTTCCTGCCACAGATACGCAGTATTTT; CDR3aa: CASSFRLVPATDTQYF
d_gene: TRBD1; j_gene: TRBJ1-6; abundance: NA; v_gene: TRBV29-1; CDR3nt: TGCAGCGCTGGGACAGGGGCGGGATCACCCCTCCACTTT; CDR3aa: CSAGTGAGSPLHF
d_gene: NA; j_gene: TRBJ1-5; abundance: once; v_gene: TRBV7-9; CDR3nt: TGTGCCAGCAGCTTAGATGTTTCGCCCCAGCATTTT; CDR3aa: CASSLDVSPQHF
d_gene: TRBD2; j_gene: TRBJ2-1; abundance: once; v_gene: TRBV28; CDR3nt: TGTGCCAGCAGACTAGCGGGAGGTTACAATGAGCAGTTCTTC; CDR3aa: CASRLAGGYNEQFF
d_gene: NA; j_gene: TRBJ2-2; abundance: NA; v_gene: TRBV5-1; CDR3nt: TGCGCCAGCAGCAAGACCGGGGAGCTGTTTTTT; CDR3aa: CASSKTGELFF
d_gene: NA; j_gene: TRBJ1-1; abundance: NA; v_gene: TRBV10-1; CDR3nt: TGCGCCAGCAGTGCACAGACCACGGGCACTGAAGCTTTCTTT; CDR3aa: CASSAQTTGTEAFF
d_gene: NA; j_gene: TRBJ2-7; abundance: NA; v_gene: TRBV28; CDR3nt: TGTGCCAGCAGGCTCCCCCGGGGCGCCTCCTACGAGCAGTACTTC; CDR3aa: CASRLPRGASYEQYF
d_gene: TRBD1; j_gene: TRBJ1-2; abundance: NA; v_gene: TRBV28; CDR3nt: TGTGCCAGCAGTTTAATCGGGCAGGGGGCAGGAGGCTACACCTTC; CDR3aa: CASSLIGQGAGGYTF
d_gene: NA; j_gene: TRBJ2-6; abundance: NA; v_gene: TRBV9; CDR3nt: TGTGCCAGCAGCGAAAAGGACAGCCCTGGGGCCAACGTCCTGACTTTC; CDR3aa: CASSEKDSPGANVLTF
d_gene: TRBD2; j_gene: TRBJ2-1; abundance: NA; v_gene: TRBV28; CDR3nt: TGTGCCAGCAGAAAAGCGGGAGTGCCCTCCAATGAGCAGTTCTTC; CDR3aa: CASRKAGVPSNEQFF
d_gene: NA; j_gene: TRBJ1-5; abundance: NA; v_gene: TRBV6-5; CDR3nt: TGTGCCAGCAGTTACCAGGGAAGCAATCAGCCCCAGCATTTT; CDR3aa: CASSYQGSNQPQHF
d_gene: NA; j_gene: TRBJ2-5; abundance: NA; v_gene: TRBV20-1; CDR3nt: TGCAGTGCTAGGGCCTGGGAGACCCAGTACTTC; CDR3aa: CSARAWETQYF
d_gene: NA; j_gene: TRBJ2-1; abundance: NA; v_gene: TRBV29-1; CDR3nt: TGCAGCGTTGTGGGACTGAAGTACAATGAGCAGTTCTTC; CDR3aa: CSVVGLKYNEQFF
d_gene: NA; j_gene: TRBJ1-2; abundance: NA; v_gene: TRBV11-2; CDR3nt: TGTGCCAGCAGCTTACAGGGGAGCTATGGCTACACCTTC; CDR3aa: CASSLQGSYGYTF
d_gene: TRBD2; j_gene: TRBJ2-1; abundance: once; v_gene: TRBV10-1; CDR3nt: TGCGCCAGCAGTGCCCGACTAGCGGGAGGCAATGAGCAGTTCTTC; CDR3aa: CASSARLAGGNEQFF
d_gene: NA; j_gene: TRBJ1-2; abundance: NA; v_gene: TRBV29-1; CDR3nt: TGCAGCGCCGGTGGGGACTATGGCTACACCTTC; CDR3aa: CSAGGDYGYTF
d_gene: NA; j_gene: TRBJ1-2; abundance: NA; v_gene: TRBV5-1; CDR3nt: TGCGCCAGCAGCTTAACTCCGGACGGGGGCTACACCTTC; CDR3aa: CASSLTPDGGYTF
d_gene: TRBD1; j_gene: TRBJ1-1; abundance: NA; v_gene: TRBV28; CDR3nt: TGTGCCAGCAGACCCACAGGGGCGAACACTGAAGCTTTCTTT; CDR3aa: CASRPTGANTEAFF
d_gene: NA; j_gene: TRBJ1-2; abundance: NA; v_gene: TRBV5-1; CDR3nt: TGCGCCAGCAGCTTGGACCCGGAACAACGCTTGGTCTATGGCTACACCTTC; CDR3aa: CASSLDPEQRLVYGYTF
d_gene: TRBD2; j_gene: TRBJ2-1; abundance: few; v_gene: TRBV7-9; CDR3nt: TGTGCCAGCAGCTGGGGACTAGCGGGAGGAAGGGGTGAGCAGTTCTTC; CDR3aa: CASSWGLAGGRGEQFF
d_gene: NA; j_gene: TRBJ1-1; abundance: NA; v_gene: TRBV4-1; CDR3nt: TGCGCCAGCAGCCAAGCTCGGAACACTGAAGCTTTCTTT; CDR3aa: CASSQARNTEAFF
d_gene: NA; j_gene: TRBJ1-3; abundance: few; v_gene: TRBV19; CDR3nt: TGTGCCAGTAGTATCCCATTTACAGGGTCTGGAAACACCATATATTTT; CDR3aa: CASSIPFTGSGNTIYF
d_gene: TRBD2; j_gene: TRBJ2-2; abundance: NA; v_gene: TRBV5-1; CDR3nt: TGCGCCAGCAGTAACTTGACTAGCGGGCCCGGGGAGCTGTTTTTT; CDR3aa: CASSNLTSGPGELFF
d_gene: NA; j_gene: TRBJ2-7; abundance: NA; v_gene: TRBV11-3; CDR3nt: TGTGCCAGCAGCTTAGTCACTTGGGCGGGGCCCTCTAGCGAGCAGTACTTC; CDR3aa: CASSLVTWAGPSSEQYF
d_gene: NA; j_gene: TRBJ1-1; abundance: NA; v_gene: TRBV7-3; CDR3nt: TGTGCCAGCAGCTTGGGGGGAATCCCGAACACTGAAGCTTTCTTT; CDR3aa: CASSLGGIPNTEAFF
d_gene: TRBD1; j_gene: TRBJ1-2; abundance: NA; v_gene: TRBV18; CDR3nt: TGTGCCAGCTCTCAACAGGGGGAGGATGGCTACACCTTC; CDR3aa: CASSQQGEDGYTF
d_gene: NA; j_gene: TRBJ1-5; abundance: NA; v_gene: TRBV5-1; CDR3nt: TGCGCCAGCAGCTGGGGGACGGAGGATCAGCCCCAGCATTTT; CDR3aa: CASSWGTEDQPQHF
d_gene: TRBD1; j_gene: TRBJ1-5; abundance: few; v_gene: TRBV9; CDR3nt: TGTGCCAGCAGCGTAGGGGACGGCAGGGACAGTCAGCCCCAGCATTTT; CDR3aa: CASSVGDGRDSQPQHF
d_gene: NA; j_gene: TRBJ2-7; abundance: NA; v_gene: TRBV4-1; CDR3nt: TGCGCCAGCAGCCAAGATCGTAGGGGTCCAGGGAAATCAGACTACGAGCAGTACTTC; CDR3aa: CASSQDRRGPGKSDYEQYF
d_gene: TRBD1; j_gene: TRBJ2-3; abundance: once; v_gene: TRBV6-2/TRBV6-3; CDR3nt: TGTGCCAGCAGTTACTCTCCAGGGGGCGGAGATACGCAGTATTTT; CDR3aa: CASSYSPGGGDTQYF
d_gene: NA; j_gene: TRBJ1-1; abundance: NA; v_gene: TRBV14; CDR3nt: TGTGCCAGCAGCCAAGATGGGCTCACTGAAGCTTTCTTT; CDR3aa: CASSQDGLTEAFF
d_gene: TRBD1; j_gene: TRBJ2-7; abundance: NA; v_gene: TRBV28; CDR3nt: TGTGCCAGCAGTTTAGTGGGCGGACAGGCTATTTACGAGCAGTACTTC; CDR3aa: CASSLVGGQAIYEQYF
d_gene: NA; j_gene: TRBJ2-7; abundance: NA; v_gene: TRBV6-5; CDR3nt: TGTGCCAGCAGTCCGACTTTGCCCCCCTACGAGCAGTACTTC; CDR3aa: CASSPTLPPYEQYF
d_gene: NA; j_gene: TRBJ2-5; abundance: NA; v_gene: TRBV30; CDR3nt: TGTGCCTGGAGTCCCGGGACGGAGACCCAGTACTTC; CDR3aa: CAWSPGTETQYF
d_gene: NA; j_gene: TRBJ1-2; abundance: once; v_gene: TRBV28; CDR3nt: TGTGCCAGCAGCCCCCCCGCGGGTCGAGCTCTCTATGGCTACACCTTC; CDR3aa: CASSPPAGRALYGYTF
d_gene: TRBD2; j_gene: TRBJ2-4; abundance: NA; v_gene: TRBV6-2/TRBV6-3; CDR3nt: TGTGCCAGCAGCACGGTGCTAGCGGGGGCCATAAACATTCAGTACTTC; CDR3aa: CASSTVLAGAINIQYF
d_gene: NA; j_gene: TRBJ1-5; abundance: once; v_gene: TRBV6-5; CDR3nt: TGTGCCAGCAGCCCCTACGGGGGCGGGCCCCAGCATTTT; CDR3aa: CASSPYGGGPQHF